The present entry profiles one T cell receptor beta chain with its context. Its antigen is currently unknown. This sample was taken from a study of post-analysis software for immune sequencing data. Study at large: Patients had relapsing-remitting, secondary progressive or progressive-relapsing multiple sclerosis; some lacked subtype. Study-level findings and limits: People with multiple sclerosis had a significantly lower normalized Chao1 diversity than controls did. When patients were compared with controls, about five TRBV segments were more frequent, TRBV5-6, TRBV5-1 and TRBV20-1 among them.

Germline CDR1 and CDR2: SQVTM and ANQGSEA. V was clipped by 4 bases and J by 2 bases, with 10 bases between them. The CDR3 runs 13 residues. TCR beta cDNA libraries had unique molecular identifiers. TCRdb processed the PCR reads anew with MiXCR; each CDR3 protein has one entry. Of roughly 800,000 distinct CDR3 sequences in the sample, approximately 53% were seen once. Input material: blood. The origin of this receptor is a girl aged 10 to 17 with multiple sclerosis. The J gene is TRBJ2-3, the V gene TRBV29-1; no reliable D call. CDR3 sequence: CSVGLRNTDTQYF. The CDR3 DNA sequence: TGCAGCGTTGGCCTCAGGAACACAGATACGCAGTATTTT.